These 25 T cell receptor beta chains were sequenced from one sample in a study of T cells in Graves' hyperthyroidism and ophthalmopathy. Researchers amplified the TCR beta CDR3 regions from RNA transcripts. The HTBI set primed first-round TCR CDR3 RT-PCR. TCRdb fed the multiplex PCR reads into MiXCR, producing one record per CDR3 protein. The table shows about 380,000 distinct CDR3 sequences, with about 14% occurring only once. Sequenced sample: blood. These receptors all come from a woman aged 55-70 years with Graves' hyperthyroidism.

This clonotype was seen ten or more times. The chain joins TRBV5-1 to TRBJ2-3; maybe TRBD2 (5 bases). This CDR3 is built from 15 residues. CDR1 is SGHRS, CDR2 YFSETQ, per germline. V lost 1 base, J lost 2 bases, and 11 bases lay in between. CDR3 sequence: CASSLTSGYTDTQYF. In DNA, the CDR3 is TGCGCCAGCAGCTTGACTAGTGGGTACACAGATACGCAGTATTTT.

This clonotype appeared many times. The chain links TRBV15 to TRBJ2-7, with 7 bases matching TRBD1. Germline values: CDR1 LNHNV, CDR2 YYDKDF (reference sequence). Germline trimming cut 0 bases from V and 0 bases from J; bases unmatched to any gene: 14. This CDR3 is 19 amino acids long. The CDR3 reads CATSRDIGFWGQNSYEQYF. The DNA of the CDR3 is TGTGCCACCAGCAGAGATATCGGTTTTTGGGGACAGAACTCCTACGAGCAGTACTTC. The whole variable domain, filled in from reference TRBV15 and TRBJ2-7, reads DAMVIQNPRYQVTQFGKPVTLSCSQTLNHNVMYWYQQKSSQAPKLLFHYYDKDFNNEADTPDNFQSRRPNTSFCFLDIRSPGLGDTAMYLCATSRDIGFWGQNSYEQYFGPGTRLTVT.

This clonotype has ten or more counts. The rearrangement uses TRBV24-1 and TRBJ2-7; 7 nucleotides match TRBD2. This CDR3 is 14 amino acids long. V lost 2 bases, J lost 6 bases, and 6 bases stayed unmatched. Germline V gene data show CDR1 as KGHDR and CDR2 as SFDVKD. The CDR3 coding sequence is TGTGCCACCAGTGATTCGGGCGGGAGCTTCGAGCAGTACTTC. Translation gives CATSDSGGSFEQYF.

Many counts were recorded for this clonotype. V is TRBV6-2 or TRBV6-3 and J is TRBJ2-2, with 7 bases lining up with TRBD1. Trimming removed 7 bases from V and 0 bases from J; junction bases left unmatched: 11. The CDR3 runs to 17 residues. The V gene's germline CDR1 is MNHEY and CDR2 SVGEGT. As DNA, the CDR3 is TGTGCCAGCACTCCCTATAGGGGGACAGCGAACACCGGGGAGCTGTTTTTT. Its protein is CASTPYRGTANTGELFF.

Ten or more counts support this clonotype. The chain joins TRBV2 to TRBJ2-1; 9 positions agree with TRBD2. With 6 bases clipped from V and 8 bases from J, the junction kept 8 bases outside the gene matches. Per germline, CDR1 SNHLY and CDR2 FYNNEI. The CDR3 covers 14 residues. This chain's CDR3 is CASRVDSGSDEQFF. Written as DNA, the CDR3 is TGTGCCAGCAGGGTGGATAGCGGGAGCGATGAGCAGTTCTTC.

Note on this clonotype: One base away lies a much larger clone, so this may be a sequencing read error. The rearrangement joins TRBV7-9 to TRBJ2-1; TRBD2 matches 11 bases. The CDR3 loop spans 14 amino acids. Germline V gene data show CDR1 as SEHNR and CDR2 as FQNEAQ (reference sequence). The CDR3 DNA reads as TGTGCCAACAGCTTAGCGGGAGGGCTGAATGAGCAGTTCTTC. As protein: CANSLAGGLNEQFF.

The table lists this clonotype with many counts. In nucleotides, the CDR3 is TGTGCCAGCACCTCGAGGCGCAGGGGGTACAATGAGCAGTTCTTC. It translates to CASTSRRRGYNEQFF. V usage is TRBV12-3 or TRBV12-4 and J usage is TRBJ2-1; 7 nucleotides line up with TRBD1. The CDR3 spans 15 residues. V shed 7 bases and J 4 bases; nucleotides not matched to a gene: 10.

This chain uses TRBV5-1 with TRBJ1-4; 12 nucleotides align to TRBD1. This CDR3 spans 15 amino acids. V was clipped by 3 bases and J by 8 bases; unmatched bases: 5. Germline values: CDR1 SGHRS, CDR2 YFSETQ. In DNA, the CDR3 is TGCGCCAGCAGCTCGGGACAGGGGGCACAGGAAAAACTGTTTTTT. Translation gives CASSSGQGAQEKLFF.

At least ten counts were recorded for this clonotype. The V and J genes are TRBV3-1 and TRBJ1-2; D perhaps matches TRBD1 (5 bases). CDR3 length: 16 residues. With 0 bases removed from V and 5 bases from J, the gap between germline ends came to 16 bases. CDR1 is LGHDT, CDR2 YNNKEL, per germline (reference sequence). The CDR3 nucleotides are TGTGCCAGCAGCCAAGATAGGGGAGGGGCGGGATATGGCTACACCTTC. Translation gives CASSQDRGGAGYGYTF.

This clonotype appeared many times. The chain couples TRBV20-1 to TRBJ1-1, with no clear D. In germline, CDR1 is DFQATT, CDR2 SNEGSKA (reference sequence). The CDR3 is made up of 12 amino acids. V lost 1 base to trimming and J lost 8 bases, with 11 bases between them. CDR3 DNA sequence: TGCAGTGCTAGAGTTCTTCCCGCGGAAGCTTTCTTT. Its protein is CSARVLPAEAFF.

This clonotype was found a few times. The chain recombines TRBV19 with TRBJ2-1, with 9 bases that match TRBD2. Germline assignment: CDR1 LNHDA and CDR2 SQIVND (reference sequence). V trimming: 4 bases; J trimming: 5 bases; junction bases outside the gene matches: 6. This CDR3 comprises 15 residues. The CDR3 DNA reads TGTGCCAGTAGTACGGGACTAGCCCGGAACAATGAGCAGTTCTTC. Encoded protein: CASSTGLARNNEQFF.

This clonotype was observed at least ten times. The rearrangement links TRBV24-1 to TRBJ2-2; possibly TRBD2 for D (5 bases). The germline V gene encodes CDR1 KGHDR and CDR2 SFDVKD. V lost 4 bases to trimming and J lost 0 bases, with 11 bases between them. The CDR3 is 16 residues long. CDR3 loop: CATSERRRTNTGELFF. In DNA form, the CDR3 reads TGTGCCACCAGTGAAAGGAGGCGTACGAACACCGGGGAGCTGTTTTTT.

This clonotype was counted only a few times. The V gene is TRBV19, the J gene TRBJ2-2, with no clear D. Germline lookup yields CDR1 LNHDA and CDR2 SQIVND (reference sequence). Trimming took 7 bases from V and 3 from J, leaving 15 bases between them. The CDR3 covers 15 residues. The CDR3 DNA reads TGTGCCAGTACCGTAATGGGGTCGGACACCGGGGAGCTGTTTTTT. This sequence encodes CASTVMGSDTGELFF. Full variable domain (missing parts from reference TRBV19 and TRBJ2-2): DGGITQSPKYLFRKEGQNVTLSCEQNLNHDAMYWYRQDPGQGLRLIYYSQIVNDFQKGDIAEGYSVSREKKESFPLTVTSAQKNPTAFYLCASTVMGSDTGELFFGEGSRLTVL.

This clonotype was seen a few times. V gene TRBV3-1 combines with J gene TRBJ2-7, with 11 nucleotides matching TRBD2. There are 16 residues in the CDR3. Germline values: CDR1 LGHDT, CDR2 YNNKEL (reference sequence). V shed 5 bases and J 4 bases; nucleotides not matched to a gene: 10. CDR3: CASSSRTSGRLYEQYF. CDR3 sequence (DNA): TGTGCCAGCAGCTCTCGGACTAGCGGGCGATTATACGAGCAGTACTTC.

This clonotype was counted between two and nine times. A much larger clonotype is one base distant, so this may be a read error. The chain employs TRBV27 and TRBJ1-2; 7 positions match TRBD1. The J segment lost 4 bases and the V segment lost 5 bases, leaving 4 bases of the junction unmatched. This CDR3 has 13 amino acids. Germline lookup yields CDR1 MNHEY and CDR2 SMNVEV (reference sequence). The CDR3 protein is CASSPWDSYGYTF. In nucleotides, the CDR3 is TGTGCCAGCAGTCCCTGGGACAGCTATGGCTACACCTTC.

The V call is TRBV11-2, the J call TRBJ2-1; 8 bases match TRBD2. There are 15 residues in the CDR3. The germline V gene encodes CDR1 SGHAT and CDR2 FQNNGV. With V trimmed by 5 bases and J by 9 bases, 12 bases remained unmatched. CDR3 coding DNA: TGTGCCAGCAGCCCGCCCCCCAGCGGGAGCGGTGAGCAGTTCTTC. Its translation: CASSPPPSGSGEQFF.

This clonotype was picked up many times. The V gene is TRBV20-1, the J gene TRBJ2-3; TRBD1 aligns across 7 bases. The CDR3 spans 14 residues. Trimming at V came to 5 bases and at J to 1 base, leaving 6 bases not matched to a gene. The germline V gene encodes CDR1 DFQATT and CDR2 SNEGSKA (reference sequence). The CDR3 is CSAYDRVGTDTQYF. Here the CDR3 DNA reads TGCAGTGCTTACGACAGGGTCGGCACAGATACGCAGTATTTT.

This clonotype turned up a few times. This chain uses TRBV11-3 with TRBJ2-7; 8 nucleotides align to TRBD1. Germline CDR1 and CDR2: SGHNT and YENEEA. CDR3 length equals 15 residues. The V and J ends lost 4 bases and 0 bases, in that order; junction bases with no gene match: 5. The CDR3 protein is CASSSRQGSSYEQYF. The DNA of the CDR3 is TGTGCCAGCAGCTCCAGACAGGGGAGCTCCTACGAGCAGTACTTC.

This clonotype was recorded many times. The chain couples TRBV2 to TRBJ1-4; the D gene is possibly TRBD1 (6 bases). The germline gives CDR1 SNHLY, CDR2 FYNNEI. This CDR3 contains 14 residues. V was pared by 11 bases and J by 4 bases, with 17 bases between. The CDR3 DNA follows: TGTGCCGCTAAACAGGACAGCTTTAATGAAAAACTGTTTTTT. Amino acid sequence: CAAKQDSFNEKLFF. The full variable domain, its missing parts supplied by reference TRBV2 and TRBJ1-4, is EPEVTQTPSHQVTQMGQEVILRCVPISNHLYFYWYRQILGQKVEFLVSFYNNEISEKSEIFDDQFSVERPDGSNFTLKIRSTKLEDSAMYFCAAKQDSFNEKLFFGSGTQLSVL.

This chain uses TRBV9 with TRBJ2-1; tentatively, D is TRBD1 or TRBD2 (7 bases each). The V end was cut by 3 bases, the J end by 4 bases, with 17 bases between. The CDR3 runs to 16 residues. Germline-derived CDR1 and CDR2 are SGDLS and YYNGEE. CDR3 sequence: CASSGGGTDIYNEQFF. The CDR3 nucleotides read TGTGCCAGCAGCGGGGGGGGGACAGATATTTACAATGAGCAGTTCTTC.

This clonotype was observed at least ten times. The V gene is TRBV18, the J gene TRBJ2-5; a weak D match, TRBD2 (5 bases). Germline V gene lookup returns CDR1 KGHSH and CDR2 LQKENI. This CDR3 is built from 13 residues. V lost 1 base and J lost 5, with 8 bases in between. This chain's CDR3 is CASSPRGSETQYF. CDR3 DNA sequence: TGTGCCAGCTCACCACGAGGGAGCGAGACCCAGTACTTC. Full variable domain (remainder filled in from reference TRBV18 and TRBJ2-5): NAGVMQNPRHLVRRRGQEARLRCSPMKGHSHVYWYRQLPEEGLKFMVYLQKENIIDESGMPKERFSAEFPKEGPSILRIQQVVRGDSAAYFCASSPRGSETQYFGPGTRLLVL.

V usage is TRBV6-2 or TRBV6-3 and J usage is TRBJ2-7, with 14 bases fitting TRBD2. The CDR3 is 15 amino acids. V shed 6 bases and J 3 bases; nucleotides not matched to a gene: 4. Per the germline V gene, CDR1 is MNHEY and CDR2 is SVGEGT. CDR3 nucleotides: TGTGCCAGCAGATCGACTAGCGGGAGGGGCTACGAGCAGTACTTC. The encoded protein is CASRSTSGRGYEQYF.

This clonotype was counted many times. The V and J genes are TRBV20-1 and TRBJ2-1; the match to TRBD2 covers 8 bases. The germline V gene encodes CDR1 DFQATT and CDR2 SNEGSKA (reference sequence). The CDR3 has 16 residues. V shed 0 bases, J shed 0 bases, and the junction held 4 bases outside the gene matches. CDR3 DNA sequence: TGCAGTGCTAGAGATTGGAGCGGGAGCTCCTACAATGAGCAGTTCTTC. Protein product: CSARDWSGSSYNEQFF.

This clonotype was observed at least ten times. The genes are TRBV5-1 and TRBJ2-1; D gene ambiguous. The CDR3 loop spans 13 amino acids. Germline V gene sequence: CDR1 SGHRS, CDR2 YFSETQ. Trimming left V 2 bases short and J 8 bases short, with 11 bases between. The CDR3 bases are TGCGCCAGCAGCTTAACAGACTGGGATGAGCAGTTCTTC. Its protein is CASSLTDWDEQFF. Together with reference TRBV5-1 and TRBJ2-1, the CDR3 gives the full variable domain: KAGVTQTPRYLIKTRGQQVTLSCSPISGHRSVSWYQQTPGQGLQFLFEYFSETQRNKGNFPGRFSGRQFSNSRSEMNVSTLELGDSALYLCASSLTDWDEQFFGPGTRLTVL.

This clonotype occurred many times. The J gene is TRBJ1-2, the V gene TRBV5-1; the D gene is possibly TRBD1 (6 bases). This CDR3 contains 14 residues. Germline V CDR1 and CDR2: SGHRS, YFSETQ. Trimming cost V 1 base and J 6 bases, with 13 bases left between them. Written as DNA, the CDR3 is TGCGCCAGCAGCTTGATCGGGACAATGGATGGCTACACCTTC. Translating gives CASSLIGTMDGYTF.